This entry is about one T cell receptor beta chain. This entry belongs to a study of cytomegalovirus exposure and HLA in healthy donors. With V trimmed by 2 bases and J by 6 bases, 3 bases remained unmatched. Germline V gives CDR1 MNHNS, CDR2 SASEGT. This CDR3 is built from 15 residues. The PCR made use of 60 Vbeta and 13 Jbeta primers. Some clones are missing from TCRdb's copy, which holds only in-frame ones; the method was immunoSEQ multiplex PCR. The sample holds under 150,000 clones, 60% to 85% seen once. The TCR comes from a woman aged 40 to 50 in good health and CMV-seronegative. The sample was PBMCs. The chain couples TRBV6-1 to TRBJ2-1, with 11 bases matching TRBD2. The CDR3 spells CASSELAGGFNEQFF. Written as DNA, the CDR3 is TGTGCCAGCAGTGAACTAGCGGGGGGATTCAATGAGCAGTTCTTC.